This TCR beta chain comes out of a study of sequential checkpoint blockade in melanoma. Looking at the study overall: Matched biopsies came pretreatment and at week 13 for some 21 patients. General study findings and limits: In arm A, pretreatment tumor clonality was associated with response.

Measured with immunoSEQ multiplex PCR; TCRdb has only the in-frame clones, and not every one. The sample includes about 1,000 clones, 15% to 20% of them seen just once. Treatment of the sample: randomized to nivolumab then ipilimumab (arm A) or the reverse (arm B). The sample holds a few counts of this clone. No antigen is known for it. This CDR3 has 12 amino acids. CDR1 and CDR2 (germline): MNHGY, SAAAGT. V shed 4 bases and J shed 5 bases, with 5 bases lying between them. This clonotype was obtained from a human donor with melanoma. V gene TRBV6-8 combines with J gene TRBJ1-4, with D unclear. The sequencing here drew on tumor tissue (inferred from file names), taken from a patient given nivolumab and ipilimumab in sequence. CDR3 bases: TGTGCCAGCAGTTGGACGAATGAAAAACTGTTTTTT. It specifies CASSWTNEKLFF.